A single sample gave rise to the 26 T cell receptor beta chains below, sequenced in a study of cytomegalovirus exposure and HLA in healthy donors. PCR involved 60 Vbeta and 13 Jbeta primers. Clones were read by immunoSEQ multiplex PCR, and TCRdb kept only the in-frame ones, dropping some. Of under 150,000 clones listed, about three quarters were seen once; the top ten hold 2% to 3%. The sample was PBMCs. The origin of the receptors is an older woman in good health and CMV-seropositive.

The chain uses TRBV5-1 and TRBJ2-5, with 9 bases aligning to TRBD1. Germline V gene sequence: CDR1 SGHRS, CDR2 YFSETQ. CDR3 size: 16 residues. V shed 1 base and J 6 bases; nucleotides not matched to a gene: 10. The CDR3 loop reads CASSLYWTGESKTQYF. The CDR3 nucleotides are TGCGCCAGCAGCTTGTACTGGACAGGGGAATCTAAGACCCAGTACTTC.

The J gene is TRBJ2-7, the V gene TRBV6-1, with D maybe TRBD2 (5 bases). The CDR3 sequence is 12 residues long. In germline, CDR1 is MNHNS, CDR2 SASEGT. The germline V and J ends were trimmed by 7 bases and 3 bases, with 10 bases remaining between them. DNA of the CDR3: TGTGCCAGCATGAATGGACTCTACGAGCAGTACTTC. Its protein is CASMNGLYEQYF.

On this clone itself: The identical CDR3 is also encoded by other nucleotide sequences in the sample. The V call is TRBV9, the J call TRBJ2-7, with D possibly matching TRBD1 (6 bases). CDR1 and CDR2 (germline): SGDLS, YYNGEE. Trimming took off 2 bases at V and 0 bases at J, with 12 bases between the two ends. There are 15 residues in the CDR3. CDR3 DNA sequence: TGTGCCAGCAGCGTGGGACAAGGACCCTCCTACGAGCAGTACTTC. It specifies CASSVGQGPSYEQYF.

The rearrangement uses TRBV28 and TRBJ2-2; 12 bases fit TRBD2. Germline loops: CDR1 MDHEN, CDR2 SYDVKM. The CDR3 runs 16 residues. Trimming removed 6 bases from V and 5 bases from J; junction bases left unmatched: 7. The CDR3 DNA sequence: TGTGCCAGCAGCCCCCCAGGGACTAGCGGGACCGGGGAGCTGTTTTTT. It specifies CASSPPGTSGTGELFF.

The genes are TRBV6-1 and TRBJ2-5; 10 nucleotides align to TRBD1. The DNA end lines up better with TRBJ2-7; the J call may be wrong. CDR3 size: 15 residues. The germline gives CDR1 MNHNS, CDR2 SASEGT. CDR3 protein: CASNPSGTGAGEQYF. CDR3 coding DNA: TGTGCCAGCAACCCATCGGGGACAGGGGCGGGCGAGCAGTACTTC.

The table lists this clone with a count of one. The chain combines TRBV6-1 with TRBJ1-2; no clear D. V shed 6 bases and J shed 3 bases, with 11 bases lying between them. Germline V CDR1 and CDR2: MNHNS, SASEGT. This CDR3 is 13 amino acids long. DNA for the CDR3: TGTGCCAGCAGGTTGGCAGAAGACTATGGCTACACCTTC. This sequence encodes CASRLAEDYGYTF.

The gene calls are TRBV5-4 and TRBJ1-3; unclear D gene. Germline V lookup: CDR1 SGHNT, CDR2 YYREEE (reference sequence). CDR3 length: 16 amino acids. V was trimmed by 0 bases and J by 0 bases, leaving 10 bases between them. CDR3 amino acids: CASSLESVNSGNTIYF. The CDR3 bases are TGTGCCAGCAGCTTGGAGTCGGTGAACTCTGGAAACACCATATATTTT.

The chain carries TRBV9 and TRBJ1-1; 9 bases are a match to TRBD1. This CDR3 is built from 18 residues. Losses at the gene ends were 3 bases for V and 1 base for J; bases not matched to a gene: 13. From germline, CDR1 is SGDLS and CDR2 YYNGEE. This chain's CDR3 is CASSASPGTGSANTEAFF. The CDR3 nucleotides read TGTGCCAGCAGCGCTAGTCCCGGGACAGGGAGTGCGAACACTGAAGCTTTCTTT.

CDR3 residues: CASSFLSGELFF. The DNA of the CDR3 is TGTGCCAGCAGTTTCCTTTCCGGGGAGCTGTTTTTT. The chain is built from TRBV27 and TRBJ2-2; D gene uncertain. CDR1 is MNHEY, CDR2 SMNVEV, per germline (reference sequence). The CDR3 has 12 residues. The germline V and J ends were trimmed by 3 bases and 6 bases, with 5 bases remaining between them.

The chain joins TRBV4-1 to TRBJ2-1; TRBD1 might be the D (7 bases). This CDR3 is built from 20 residues. The germline CDR1 and CDR2 sequences are MGHRA and YSYEKL. V gave up 4 bases and J gave up 6 bases, with 31 bases separating them. The chain's CDR3 is CASSPLQQGGFSMRANEQFF. The CDR3 DNA sequence: TGCGCCAGCAGCCCCCTACAGCAGGGGGGCTTTTCGATGAGGGCCAATGAGCAGTTCTTC.

This clone was picked up a small number of times. The rearrangement uses TRBV9 and TRBJ2-5; 7 nucleotides align to TRBD1. Germline V gene lookup returns CDR1 SGDLS and CDR2 YYNGEE. The V and J ends lost 4 bases and 3 bases, in that order; junction bases with no gene match: 12. This CDR3 spans 16 amino acids. The CDR3: CASSKSGTDLEETQYF. The DNA for the CDR3 is TGTGCCAGCAGCAAATCCGGGACAGACCTCGAAGAGACCCAGTACTTC.

The chain is built from TRBV5-6 and TRBJ2-7; 8 bases are a match to TRBD1. V trimming: 3 bases; J trimming: 0 bases; junction bases outside the gene matches: 14. Germline CDR1 is SGHDT and CDR2 is YYEEEE. The CDR3 runs 18 residues. CDR3 in amino acids: CASSSWTLRGRSSYEQYF. In DNA, the CDR3 is TGTGCCAGCAGCTCCTGGACCCTCAGGGGGCGAAGCTCCTACGAGCAGTACTTC.

This clone was counted once. This chain uses TRBV7-9 with TRBJ2-3; a weak D match, TRBD1 (7 bases). The germline V gene has CDR1 SEHNR and CDR2 FQNEAQ (reference sequence). The CDR3 is 14 residues long. V lost 3 bases and J 3 bases, leaving 10 bases between the germline ends. CDR3 sequence: CASSLEGATDTQYF. Here the CDR3 DNA reads TGTGCCAGCAGCTTGGAGGGGGCGACAGATACGCAGTATTTT.

DNA for the CDR3: TGTGCCATCAGTGATGGGGGGGGCCAGGGCCCTGGAAACACCATATATTTT. It codes for CAISDGGGQGPGNTIYF. The V and J genes are TRBV10-3 and TRBJ1-3; tentatively, D is TRBD1 (6 bases). The germline gives CDR1 ENHRY, CDR2 SYGVKD. This CDR3 region has 17 residues. Trimming stripped 3 bases from V and 2 bases from J, with 17 bases between.

The CDR3 nucleotides read TGCGCCAGCAGCCAGGGACAGGAACTTTATGGCTACACCTTC. Translated: CASSQGQELYGYTF. The V gene is TRBV4-1, the J gene TRBJ1-2; 8 nucleotides align to TRBD1. This CDR3 region has 14 residues. From germline, CDR1 is MGHRA and CDR2 YSYEKL. J gave up 5 bases and V 3 bases, and 5 bases lay outside the gene matches.

This clone was counted only a few times. The chain joins TRBV18 to TRBJ2-5; D perhaps matches TRBD2 (5 bases). V gave up 2 bases and J gave up 2 bases, with 15 bases separating them. The CDR3 loop spans 16 amino acids. CDR1 and CDR2 (germline): KGHSH, LQKENI. CDR3 in DNA: TGTGCCAGCTCACCAAGAAGGACTGCCCATCAAGAGACCCAGTACTTC. Its translation: CASSPRRTAHQETQYF. Full variable domain (rest looked up from reference TRBV18 and TRBJ2-5): NAGVMQNPRHLVRRRGQEARLRCSPMKGHSHVYWYRQLPEEGLKFMVYLQKENIIDESGMPKERFSAEFPKEGPSILRIQQVVRGDSAAYFCASSPRRTAHQETQYFGPGTRLLVL.

The chain recombines TRBV29-1 with TRBJ1-5; 9 positions agree with TRBD1. With 5 bases clipped from V and 6 bases from J, the junction kept 5 bases outside the gene matches. Germline V gene lookup returns CDR1 SQVTM and CDR2 ANQGSEA. The CDR3 sequence is 13 residues long. This CDR3 is CSVSTGGGQPQHF. The CDR3 DNA reads as TGCAGCGTTAGCACAGGGGGCGGTCAGCCCCAGCATTTT.

V usage is TRBV9 and J usage is TRBJ1-1; TRBD1 agrees at 8 bases. CDR3 length: 15 residues. V was pared by 0 bases and J by 5 bases, with 6 bases of the junction left unmatched. Looked up from germline, CDR1 is SGDLS and CDR2 is YYNGEE. CDR3 DNA sequence: TGTGCCAGCAGCGTAGGGCAGGGGGCGAGGACTGAAGCTTTCTTT. It translates to CASSVGQGARTEAFF.

This clone has just a few counts. The rearrangement links TRBV2 to TRBJ2-7; 8 nucleotides align to TRBD2. Per germline, CDR1 SNHLY and CDR2 FYNNEI. Trimming at V came to 3 bases and at J to 2 bases, leaving 6 bases not matched to a gene. This CDR3 region has 15 residues. CDR3 sequence reads: CASSDWRGVAYEQYF. CDR3 nucleotide sequence: TGTGCCAGCAGTGACTGGCGGGGGGTAGCCTACGAGCAGTACTTC.

In this sample, this clone turned up a few times. V usage is TRBV6-5 and J usage is TRBJ1-2; 9 nucleotides line up with TRBD1. The CDR3 sequence is 14 residues long. V gave up 5 bases and J gave up 6 bases; unmatched junction bases: 7. The germline gives CDR1 MNHEY, CDR2 SVGAGI. This CDR3 reads CASSELQGANGYTF. For the CDR3, the DNA is TGTGCCAGCAGTGAACTACAGGGGGCGAATGGCTACACCTTC.

The chain has TRBV7-9 and TRBJ1-1; perhaps TRBD1 as D (5 bases). Per the germline V gene, CDR1 is SEHNR and CDR2 is FQNEAQ (reference sequence). V dropped 1 base and J dropped 1 base, with 13 bases sitting between them. The length of the CDR3 is 16 residues. CDR3 region: CASSLETAWGNTEAFF. The DNA for the CDR3 is TGTGCCAGCAGCTTAGAGACAGCCTGGGGGAACACTGAAGCTTTCTTT.

The V call is TRBV7-8, the J call TRBJ2-7; TRBD1 agrees at 7 bases. In germline, CDR1 is SGHVS, CDR2 FQNEAQ. This CDR3 has 14 residues. Unmatched junction bases numbered 6, after V lost 5 bases and J lost 2 bases. CDR3: CASSTGTAAYEQYF. The DNA for the CDR3 is TGTGCCAGCAGCACCGGGACAGCAGCCTACGAGCAGTACTTC.

The chain has TRBV29-1 and TRBJ2-4; TRBD2 might be the D (6 bases). The CDR3 runs 12 residues. V lost 4 bases to trimming and J lost 6 bases, with 10 bases between them. The germline V gene has CDR1 SQVTM and CDR2 ANQGSEA. CDR3 nucleotide sequence: TGCAGCGTTGCTATGGGGGGAAACATTCAGTACTTC. It codes for CSVAMGGNIQYF.

This chain links TRBV7-3 with TRBJ1-1; 7 positions match TRBD1. This CDR3 has 14 amino acids. V lost 4 bases, J lost 3 bases, and 5 bases stayed unmatched. The germline CDR1 and CDR2 sequences are SGHTA and FQGTGA. CDR3 nucleotides: TGTGCCAGCAGCTCCATAGGGGGCGACACTGAAGCTTTCTTT. Translating gives CASSSIGGDTEAFF.

This clone was seen many times. The rearrangement joins TRBV6-5 to TRBJ1-5; 7 nucleotides line up with TRBD1. J lost 4 bases, V lost 7 bases, and 7 bases had no gene match. There are 14 residues in the CDR3. Germline values: CDR1 MNHEY, CDR2 SVGAGI. DNA of the CDR3: TGTGCCAGCAAGAGTGGACAGGAGAATCAGCCCCAGCATTTT. Translation: CASKSGQENQPQHF.

The chain joins TRBV7-9 to TRBJ1-3, with a tentative D call TRBD1 (5 bases). The CDR3 covers 15 residues. V was clipped by 5 bases and J by 7 bases, with 18 bases between them. Germline V gene lookup returns CDR1 SEHNR and CDR2 FQNEAQ (reference sequence). The CDR3, as DNA: TGTGCCAGCAGCCCACAAGGAGGGAAGGGGAACACCATATATTTT. Translating gives CASSPQGGKGNTIYF.